Included here is one T cell receptor beta chain sequence, with context. Its cognate antigen is unknown. Treatment here: around 19 received Ad26.COV2.S at low or high dose, single or two shots; about 5 received placebo; per-sample allocation not given. On day 63 after the first injection, vaccine and placebo recipients gave samples. The data derive from a study of Ad26.COV2.S vaccination and SARS-CoV-2 variants. At the level of the study: Donor was assigned to the Ad26.COV2.S arm of trial COV1001. Once or twice, 56 days apart, Ad26.COV2.S was delivered intramuscularly.

Generated by immunoSEQ multiplex PCR, the TCRdb table keeps only in-frame clones and is missing some. The data show approximately 400,000 clones, about 88% seen once. Germline V gene data show CDR1 as SNHLY and CDR2 as FYNNEI. The CDR3 runs 14 residues. The junction had 7 bases not matched to a gene; V was cut back by 8 bases and J by 3 bases. Points from the study as a whole: Spike-specific responses of CD8+ and CD4+ T cells were reported to display substantial breadth after vaccination. Breadth and depth estimates from TCRs may understate total T cell responses.

Sequenced material: peripheral blood, taken in a trial of Ad26.COV2.S vaccine versus placebo. The TCR originated in a person aged 18-60 years who received the Ad26.COV2.S COVID-19 vaccine or a placebo. This chain joins TRBV2 and TRBJ2-7, with 10 positions matching TRBD2. This CDR3 reads CASQLAGTSYEQYF. CDR3 bases: TGTGCCAGCCAACTAGCGGGAACCAGCTACGAGCAGTACTTC.